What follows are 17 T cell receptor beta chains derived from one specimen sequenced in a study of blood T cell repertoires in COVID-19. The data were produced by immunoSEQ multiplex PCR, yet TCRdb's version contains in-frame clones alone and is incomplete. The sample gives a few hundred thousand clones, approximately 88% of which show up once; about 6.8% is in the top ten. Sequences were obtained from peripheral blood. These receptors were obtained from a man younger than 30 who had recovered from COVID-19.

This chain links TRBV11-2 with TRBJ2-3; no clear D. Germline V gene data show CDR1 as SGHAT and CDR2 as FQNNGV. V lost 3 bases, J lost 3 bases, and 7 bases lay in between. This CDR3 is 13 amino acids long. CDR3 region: CASSFEPTDTQYF. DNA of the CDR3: TGTGCCAGCAGCTTCGAGCCGACAGATACGCAGTATTTT.

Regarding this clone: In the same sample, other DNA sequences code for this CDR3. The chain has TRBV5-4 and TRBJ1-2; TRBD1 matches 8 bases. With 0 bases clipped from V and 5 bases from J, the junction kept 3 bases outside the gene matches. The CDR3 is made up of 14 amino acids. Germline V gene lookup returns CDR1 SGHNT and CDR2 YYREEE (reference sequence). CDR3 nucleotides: TGTGCCAGCAGCTTGGGGGACAGGAGGTATGGCTACACCTTC. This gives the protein CASSLGDRRYGYTF.

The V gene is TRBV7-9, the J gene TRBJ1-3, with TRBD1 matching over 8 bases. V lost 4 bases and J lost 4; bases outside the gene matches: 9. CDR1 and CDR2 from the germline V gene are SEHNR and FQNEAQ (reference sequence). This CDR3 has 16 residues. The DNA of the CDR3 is TGTGCCAGCAGCTCCCACCAGGGGGCAGCCGGAAACACCATATATTTT. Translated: CASSSHQGAAGNTIYF.

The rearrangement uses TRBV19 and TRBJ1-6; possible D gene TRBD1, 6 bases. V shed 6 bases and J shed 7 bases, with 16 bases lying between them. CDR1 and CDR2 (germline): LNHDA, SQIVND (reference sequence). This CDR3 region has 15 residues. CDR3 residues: CASSEADRRNSPLHF. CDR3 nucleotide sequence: TGTGCCAGTAGCGAGGCCGACAGGCGAAATTCACCCCTCCACTTT. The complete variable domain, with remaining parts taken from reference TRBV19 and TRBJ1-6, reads DGGITQSPKYLFRKEGQNVTLSCEQNLNHDAMYWYRQDPGQGLRLIYYSQIVNDFQKGDIAEGYSVSREKKESFPLTVTSAQKNPTAFYLCASSEADRRNSPLHFGNGTRLTVT.

CDR3: CASSQDRGHHSPLHF. The CDR3 bases are TGTGCCAGCAGCCAGGACAGGGGGCATCATTCACCCCTCCACTTT. The chain couples TRBV7-9 to TRBJ1-6; 11 bases align to TRBD1. V lost 5 bases, J lost 8 bases, and 5 bases stayed unmatched. Germline CDR1 and CDR2: SEHNR and FQNEAQ (reference sequence). This CDR3 has 15 amino acids.

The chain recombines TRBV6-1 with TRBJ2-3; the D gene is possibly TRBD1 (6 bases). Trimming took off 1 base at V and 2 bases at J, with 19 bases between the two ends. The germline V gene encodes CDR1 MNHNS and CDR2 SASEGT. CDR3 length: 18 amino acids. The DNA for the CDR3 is TGTGCCAGCAGTGAAGGGGCGTCAGGGGTTCCAGTCACAGATACGCAGTATTTT. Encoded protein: CASSEGASGVPVTDTQYF.

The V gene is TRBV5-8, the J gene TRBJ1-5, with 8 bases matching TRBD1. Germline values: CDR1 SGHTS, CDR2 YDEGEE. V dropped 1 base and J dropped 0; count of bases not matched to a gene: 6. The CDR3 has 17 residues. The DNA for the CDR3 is TGTGCCAGCAGCTTGTCGGACAGGGAGTATAGCAATCAGCCCCAGCATTTT. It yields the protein CASSLSDREYSNQPQHF.

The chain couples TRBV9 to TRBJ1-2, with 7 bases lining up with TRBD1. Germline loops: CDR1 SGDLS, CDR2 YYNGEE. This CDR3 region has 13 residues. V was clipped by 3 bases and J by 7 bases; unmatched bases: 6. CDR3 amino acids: CASSAGQEAGYTF. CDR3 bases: TGTGCCAGCAGCGCCGGACAGGAGGCTGGCTACACCTTC.

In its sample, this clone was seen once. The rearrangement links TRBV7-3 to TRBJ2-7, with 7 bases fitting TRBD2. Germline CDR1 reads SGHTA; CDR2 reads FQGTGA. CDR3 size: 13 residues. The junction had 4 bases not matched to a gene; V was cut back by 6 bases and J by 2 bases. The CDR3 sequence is CASRLGTTYEQYF. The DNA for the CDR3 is TGTGCCAGCAGGTTGGGGACTACCTACGAGCAGTACTTC.

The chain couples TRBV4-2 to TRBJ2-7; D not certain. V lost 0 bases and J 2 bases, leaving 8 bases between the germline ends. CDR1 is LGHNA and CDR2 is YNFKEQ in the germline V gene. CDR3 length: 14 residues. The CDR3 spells CASSQDLGAYEQYF. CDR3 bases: TGTGCCAGCAGCCAAGACCTAGGCGCCTACGAGCAGTACTTC.

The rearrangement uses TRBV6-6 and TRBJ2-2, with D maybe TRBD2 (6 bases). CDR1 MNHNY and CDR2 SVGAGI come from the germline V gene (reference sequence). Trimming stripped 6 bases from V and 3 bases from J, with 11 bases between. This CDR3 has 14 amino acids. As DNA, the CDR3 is TGTGCCAGCAGCGGAGGGACCGACACCGGGGAGCTGTTTTTT. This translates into CASSGGTDTGELFF.

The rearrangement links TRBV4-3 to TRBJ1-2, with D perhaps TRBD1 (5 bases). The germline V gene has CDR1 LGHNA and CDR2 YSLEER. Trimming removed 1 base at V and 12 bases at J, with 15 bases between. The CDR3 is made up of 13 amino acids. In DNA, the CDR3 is TGCGCCAGCAGCCAAGCCCCCGGACAATCCCACACCTTC. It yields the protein CASSQAPGQSHTF.

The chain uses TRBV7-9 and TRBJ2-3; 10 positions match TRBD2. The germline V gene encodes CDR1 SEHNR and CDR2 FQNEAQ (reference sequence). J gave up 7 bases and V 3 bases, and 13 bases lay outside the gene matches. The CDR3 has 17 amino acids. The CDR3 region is CASSFPGTSAGLNTQYF. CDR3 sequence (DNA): TGTGCCAGCAGCTTCCCCGGGACTAGCGCCGGATTGAATACGCAGTATTTT.

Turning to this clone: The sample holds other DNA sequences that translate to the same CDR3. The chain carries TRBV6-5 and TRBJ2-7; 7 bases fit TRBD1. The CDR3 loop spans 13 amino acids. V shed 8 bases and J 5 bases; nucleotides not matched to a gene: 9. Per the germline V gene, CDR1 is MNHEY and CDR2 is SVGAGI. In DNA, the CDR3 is TGTGCCAGCCGTCCAGGGGGTAGGAACGAGCAGTACTTC. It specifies CASRPGGRNEQYF.

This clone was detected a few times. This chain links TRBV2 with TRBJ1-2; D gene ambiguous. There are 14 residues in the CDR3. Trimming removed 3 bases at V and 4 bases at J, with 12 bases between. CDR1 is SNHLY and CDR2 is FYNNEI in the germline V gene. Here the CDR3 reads CASSEAAGVYGYTF. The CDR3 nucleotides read TGTGCCAGCAGTGAGGCAGCCGGGGTCTATGGCTACACCTTC.

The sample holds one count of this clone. In nucleotides, the CDR3 is TGTGCCAGCAGTTTAGAGGGGGCCGTGGAGGGAGCTTTCTTT. Its translation: CASSLEGAVEGAFF. This chain links TRBV27 with TRBJ1-1; 7 nucleotides align to TRBD1. The germline V gene has CDR1 MNHEY and CDR2 SMNVEV (reference sequence). The V gene end was trimmed by 2 bases and the J gene end by 10 bases; junction bases not matched to a gene: 10. This CDR3 contains 14 residues.

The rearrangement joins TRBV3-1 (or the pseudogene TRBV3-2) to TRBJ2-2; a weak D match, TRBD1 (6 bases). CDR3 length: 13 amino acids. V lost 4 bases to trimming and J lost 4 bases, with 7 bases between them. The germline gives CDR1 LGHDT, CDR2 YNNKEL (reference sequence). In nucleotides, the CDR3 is TGTGCCAGCAGCCGGACAGTCACCGGGGAGCTGTTTTTT. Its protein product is CASSRTVTGELFF.